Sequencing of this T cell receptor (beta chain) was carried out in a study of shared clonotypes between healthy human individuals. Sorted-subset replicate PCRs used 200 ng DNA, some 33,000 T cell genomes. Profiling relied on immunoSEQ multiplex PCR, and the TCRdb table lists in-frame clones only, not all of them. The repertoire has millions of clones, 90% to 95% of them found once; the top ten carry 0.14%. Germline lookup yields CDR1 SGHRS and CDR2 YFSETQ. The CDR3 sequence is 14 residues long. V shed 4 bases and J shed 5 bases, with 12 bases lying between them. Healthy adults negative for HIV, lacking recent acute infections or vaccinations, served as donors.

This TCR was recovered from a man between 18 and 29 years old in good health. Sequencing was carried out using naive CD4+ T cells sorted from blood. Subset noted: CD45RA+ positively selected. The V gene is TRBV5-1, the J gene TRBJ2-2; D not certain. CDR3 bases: TGCGCCAGCAGCGTTGAAGGGATAACCGGGGAGCTGTTTTTT. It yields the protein CASSVEGITGELFF.